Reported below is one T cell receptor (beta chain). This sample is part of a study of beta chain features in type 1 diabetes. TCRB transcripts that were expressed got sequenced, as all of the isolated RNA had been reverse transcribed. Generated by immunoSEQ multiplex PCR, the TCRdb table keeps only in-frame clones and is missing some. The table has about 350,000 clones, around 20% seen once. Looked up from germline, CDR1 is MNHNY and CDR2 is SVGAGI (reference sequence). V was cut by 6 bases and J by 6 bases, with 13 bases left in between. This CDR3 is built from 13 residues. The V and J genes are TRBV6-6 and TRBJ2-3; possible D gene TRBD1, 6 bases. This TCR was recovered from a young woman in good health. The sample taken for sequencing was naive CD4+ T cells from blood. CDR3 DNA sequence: TGTGCCAGCAGGCTACAGGGTTTGGATACGCAGTATTTT. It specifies CASRLQGLDTQYF.